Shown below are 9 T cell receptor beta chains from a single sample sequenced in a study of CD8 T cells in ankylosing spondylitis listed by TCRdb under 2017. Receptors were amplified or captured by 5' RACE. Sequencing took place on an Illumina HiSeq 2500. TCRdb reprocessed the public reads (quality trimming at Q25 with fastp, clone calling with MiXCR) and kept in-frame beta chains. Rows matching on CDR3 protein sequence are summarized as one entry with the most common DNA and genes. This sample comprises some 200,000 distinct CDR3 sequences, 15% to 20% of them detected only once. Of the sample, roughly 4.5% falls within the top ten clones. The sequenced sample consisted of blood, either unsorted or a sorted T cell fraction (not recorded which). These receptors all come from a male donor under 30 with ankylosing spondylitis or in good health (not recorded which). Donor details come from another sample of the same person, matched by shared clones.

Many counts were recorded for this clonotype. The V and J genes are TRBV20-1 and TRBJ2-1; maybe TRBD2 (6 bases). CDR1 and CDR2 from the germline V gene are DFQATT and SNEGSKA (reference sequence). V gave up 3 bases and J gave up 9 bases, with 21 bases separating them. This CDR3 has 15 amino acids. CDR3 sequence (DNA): TGCAGTGCTAGTAGGTCCCTAGCGAAAGGTAGTGAGCAGTTCTTC. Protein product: CSASRSLAKGSEQFF.

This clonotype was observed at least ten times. The CDR3 DNA follows: TGTGCCAGCAGTTTATCGGAGACCCAGTACTTC. Translation: CASSLSETQYF. J is TRBJ2-5 and V is TRBV12-3 or TRBV12-4; D is unclear. V lost 2 bases and J lost 5, with 3 bases in between. CDR3 length: 11 amino acids.

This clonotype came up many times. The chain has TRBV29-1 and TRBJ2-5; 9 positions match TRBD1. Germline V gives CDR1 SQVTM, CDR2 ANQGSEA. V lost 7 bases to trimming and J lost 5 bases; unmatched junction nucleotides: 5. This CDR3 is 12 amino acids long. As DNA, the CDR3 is TGCAGCGGGGGGACAGGGTTGGAGACCCAGTACTTC. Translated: CSGGTGLETQYF. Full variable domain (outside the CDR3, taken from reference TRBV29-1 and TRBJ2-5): SAVISQKPSRDICQRGTSLTIQCQVDSQVTMMFWYRQQPGQSLTLIATANQGSEATYESGFVIDKFPISRPNLTFSTLTVSNMSPEDSSIYLCSGGTGLETQYFGPGTRLLVL.

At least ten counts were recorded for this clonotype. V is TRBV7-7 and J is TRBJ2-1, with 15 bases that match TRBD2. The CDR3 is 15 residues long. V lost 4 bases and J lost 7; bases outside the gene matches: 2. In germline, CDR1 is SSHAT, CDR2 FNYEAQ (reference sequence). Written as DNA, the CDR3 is TGTGCCAGCAGCTCGGGACTAGCGGGGGGAAATGAGCAGTTCTTC. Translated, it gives CASSSGLAGGNEQFF. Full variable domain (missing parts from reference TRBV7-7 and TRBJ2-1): GAGVSQSPRYKVTKRGQDVTLRCDPISSHATLYWYQQALGQGPEFLTYFNYEAQPDKSGLPSDRFSAERPEGSISTLTIQRTEQRDSAMYRCASSSGLAGGNEQFFGPGTRLTVL.

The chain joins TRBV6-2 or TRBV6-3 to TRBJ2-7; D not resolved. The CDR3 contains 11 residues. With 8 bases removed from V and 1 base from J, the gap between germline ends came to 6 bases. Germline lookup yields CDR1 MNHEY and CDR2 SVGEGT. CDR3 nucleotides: TGTGCCAGCGCTAATTCCTACGAGCAGTACTTC. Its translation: CASANSYEQYF.

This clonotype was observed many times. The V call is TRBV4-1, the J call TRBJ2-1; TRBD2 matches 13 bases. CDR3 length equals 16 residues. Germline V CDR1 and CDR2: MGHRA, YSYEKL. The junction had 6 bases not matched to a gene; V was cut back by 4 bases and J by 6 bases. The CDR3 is CASSPGLAGVGNEQFF. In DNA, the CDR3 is TGCGCCAGCAGCCCTGGACTAGCGGGAGTTGGCAATGAGCAGTTCTTC.

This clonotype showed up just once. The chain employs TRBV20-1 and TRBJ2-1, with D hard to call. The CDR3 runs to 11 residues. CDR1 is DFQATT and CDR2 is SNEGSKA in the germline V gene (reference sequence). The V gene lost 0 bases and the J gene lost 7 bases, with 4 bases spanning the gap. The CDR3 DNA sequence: TGCAGTGCTAGAGAAGGGAATGAGCAGTTCTTC. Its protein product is CSAREGNEQFF.

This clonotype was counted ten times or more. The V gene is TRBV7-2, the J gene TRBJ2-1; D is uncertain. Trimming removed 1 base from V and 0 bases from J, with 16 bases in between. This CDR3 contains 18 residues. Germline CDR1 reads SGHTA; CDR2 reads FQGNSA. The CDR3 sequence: CASSLEVLGLSSYNEQFF. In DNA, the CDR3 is TGTGCCAGCAGCTTAGAGGTATTAGGGCTTAGCTCCTACAATGAGCAGTTCTTC.

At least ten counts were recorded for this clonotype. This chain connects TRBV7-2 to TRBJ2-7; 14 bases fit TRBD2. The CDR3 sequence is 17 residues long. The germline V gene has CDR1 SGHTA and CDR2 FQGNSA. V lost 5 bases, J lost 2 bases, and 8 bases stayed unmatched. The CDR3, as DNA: TGTGCCAGCAGCCGCGTGAGACTAGCGGGAGGGACCTACGAGCAGTACTTC. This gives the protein CASSRVRLAGGTYEQYF. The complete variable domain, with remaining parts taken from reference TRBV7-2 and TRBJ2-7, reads GAGVSQSPSNKVTEKGKDVELRCDPISGHTALYWYRQSLGQGLEFLIYFQGNSAPDKSGLPSDRFSAERTGGSVSTLTIQRTQQEDSAVYLCASSRVRLAGGTYEQYFGPGTRLTVT.